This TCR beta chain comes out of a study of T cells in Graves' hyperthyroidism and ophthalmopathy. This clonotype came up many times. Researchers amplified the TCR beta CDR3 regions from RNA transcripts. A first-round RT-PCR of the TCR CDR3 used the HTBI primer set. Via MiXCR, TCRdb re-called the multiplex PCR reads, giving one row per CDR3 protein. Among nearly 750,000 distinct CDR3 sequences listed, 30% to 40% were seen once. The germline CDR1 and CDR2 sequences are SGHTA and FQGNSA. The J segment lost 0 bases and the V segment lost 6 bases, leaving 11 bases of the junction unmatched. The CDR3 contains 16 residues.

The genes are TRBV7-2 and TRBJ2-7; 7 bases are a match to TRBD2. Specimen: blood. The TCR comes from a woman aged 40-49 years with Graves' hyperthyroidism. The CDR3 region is CASSWGGGGPSYEQYF. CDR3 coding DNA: TGTGCCAGCAGTTGGGGGGGTGGAGGCCCCTCCTACGAGCAGTACTTC.